This T cell receptor (beta chain) was sequenced for a study of cytomegalovirus exposure and HLA in healthy donors. General study findings and limits: Rare TCR sequences predominated, though certain public TCRs were found in many donors.

As for this clone: Its target is not known.

The germline V gene encodes CDR1 GTSNPN and CDR2 SVGIG (reference sequence). The CDR3 is 17 residues long. Losses at the gene ends were 1 base for V and 0 bases for J; bases not matched to a gene: 10. Use of 60 Vbeta and 13 Jbeta primers characterized the PCR. Clones were read by immunoSEQ multiplex PCR, and TCRdb kept only the in-frame ones, dropping some. The sample has 150,000 to 200,000 clones, roughly 79% seen once. The rearrangement links TRBV30 to TRBJ1-2; 8 bases agree with TRBD1. The sequence came from a woman under 40 in good health and CMV-seropositive. The specimen sequenced was PBMCs. CDR3 amino acids: CAWSGLPGTGANYGYTF. CDR3 bases: TGTGCCTGGAGTGGCTTACCCGGGACAGGTGCTAACTATGGCTACACCTTC.